The present entry profiles one T cell receptor beta chain with its context. V was pared by 0 bases and J by 4 bases, with 17 bases of the junction left unmatched. The germline gives CDR1 SGHAT, CDR2 FQDESV (reference sequence). The CDR3 runs 19 residues. As processed by the authors: Estimation of nucleated cell counts relied on the amplification of reference gene primers. Assay used: immunoSEQ multiplex PCR; TCRdb lists only in-frame clones, some missing. V and J calls and clone size follow that table, whereas D and trimming were derived from the DNA. Of roughly 230,000 clones in the sample, more than 70% were seen once. This record comes from a study of blood T cell repertoires in COVID-19. The overall study: The origin of the acute and convalescent COVID-19 samples was the United States, Italy and Spain. T cells, B-cell-depleted T cells, or PBMCs supplied cDNA or gDNA.

The TCR originated in a woman older than 75 with acute or convalescent COVID-19. The genes are TRBV11-1 and TRBJ2-5, with 7 bases fitting TRBD2. Source material: peripheral blood. The CDR3 DNA reads as TGTGCCAGCAGCTTAGCGGCCCCGGCTAGTAGCGGGCCGAGAGAGACCCAGTACTTC. This codes for CASSLAAPASSGPRETQYF.